This T cell receptor (beta chain) was captured by sequencing in a study of blood T cells in healthy people across ages. Germline CDR1 reads MGHRA; CDR2 reads YSYEKL. This CDR3 comprises 15 residues. Next came a second PCR, run for about 6 to 11 cycles, which used a sample-barcoded 5' primer along with a J-beta primer mix. TCRdb fed the 5' RACE reads into MiXCR, producing one record per CDR3 protein. This sample has some 1.6 million distinct CDR3 sequences, with around 35% found just once. Of note for this clonotype: One junction end does not reproduce the germline sequence, and a read error may be involved.

This TCR was sampled from a woman under 40 in good health. The J gene is TRBJ1-5, the V gene TRBV4-1; D unclear. The sample was blood. The CDR3 nucleotides read TGCGCCAGCAGCCAAGATATCGGGAGCAATCGGCCCCAGCATTTT. Its protein is CASSQDIGSNRPQHF.